These T cell receptor beta chains were read from a single sample in a study of blood T cell repertoires in COVID-19. Only in-frame clones appear in the TCRdb table, and some are missing; sequencing was by immunoSEQ multiplex PCR. The sample contains tens of thousands of clones, 86% of which appear only once. What was sequenced was peripheral blood. The receptors derive from a woman older than 75 in a cohort sampled during active or convalescent COVID-19. Each CDR3 is given with its conserved first and last residue. A D gene is named only where the DNA matches it firmly. Clone size is stated in some rows and not others, as once, few, many or a class when expanded.

V gene: TRBV18; clone size: -; D gene: -; J gene: TRBJ1-1; CDR3 protein: CASSPLGPLTEAFF; CDR3 DNA: TGTGCCAGCTCACCACTTGGCCCGTTGACTGAAGCTTTCTTT
V gene: TRBV2; clone size: -; D gene: -; J gene: TRBJ2-7; CDR3 protein: CASSDNRNYEQYF; CDR3 DNA: TGTGCCAGCAGTGATAACAGAAACTACGAGCAGTACTTC
V gene: TRBV11-3; clone size: -; D gene: TRBD1; J gene: TRBJ2-3; CDR3 protein: CASSLAGQSTDTQYF; CDR3 DNA: TGTGCCAGCAGCTTAGCGGGACAGAGCACAGATACGCAGTATTTT
V gene: TRBV6-5; clone size: -; D gene: -; J gene: TRBJ2-1; CDR3 protein: CASVGPGGSYNEQFF; CDR3 DNA: TGTGCCAGCGTGGGTCCCGGAGGGTCCTACAATGAGCAGTTCTTC
V gene: TRBV29-1; clone size: -; D gene: -; J gene: TRBJ2-1; CDR3 protein: CSVVGFGVASEQFF; CDR3 DNA: TGCAGCGTTGTGGGGTTCGGAGTAGCGTCTGAGCAGTTCTTC
V gene: TRBV2; clone size: once; D gene: TRBD2; J gene: TRBJ2-3; CDR3 protein: CASSVTSGPDTQYF; CDR3 DNA: TGTGCCAGCAGTGTTACTAGCGGACCAGATACGCAGTATTTT
V gene: TRBV19; clone size: -; D gene: -; J gene: TRBJ1-2; CDR3 protein: CASSIIRGRDGYTF; CDR3 DNA: TGTGCCAGTAGTATAATCCGGGGGAGGGATGGCTACACCTTC
V gene: TRBV6-6; clone size: few; D gene: TRBD1; J gene: TRBJ1-2; CDR3 protein: CASSPSGTGGIRGGYTF; CDR3 DNA: TGTGCCAGCAGTCCCTCCGGGACAGGGGGCATAAGGGGTGGCTACACCTTC
V gene: TRBV30; clone size: -; D gene: -; J gene: TRBJ1-1; CDR3 protein: CAWSSRGTEAFF; CDR3 DNA: TGTGCCTGGTCATCCAGGGGCACTGAAGCTTTCTTT
V gene: TRBV28; clone size: -; D gene: -; J gene: TRBJ1-2; CDR3 protein: CASSRGEGYTF; CDR3 DNA: TGTGCCAGCAGTAGGGGTGAAGGCTACACCTTC
V gene: TRBV28; clone size: -; D gene: TRBD1; J gene: TRBJ2-2; CDR3 protein: CASSLWPGTGVNTGELFF; CDR3 DNA: TGTGCCAGCAGTTTATGGCCCGGGACAGGGGTGAACACCGGGGAGCTGTTTTTT
V gene: TRBV6-5; clone size: -; D gene: -; J gene: TRBJ1-2; CDR3 protein: CASSSTGERYGYTF; CDR3 DNA: TGTGCCAGCAGTTCGACAGGAGAACGCTATGGCTACACCTTC
V gene: TRBV2; clone size: -; D gene: -; J gene: TRBJ1-2; CDR3 protein: CASQGTNYGYTF; CDR3 DNA: TGTGCCAGCCAGGGGACAAACTATGGCTACACCTTC
V gene: TRBV19; clone size: -; D gene: TRBD1; J gene: TRBJ1-1; CDR3 protein: CASFNRGANTEAFF; CDR3 DNA: TGTGCCAGTTTTAACAGGGGAGCGAACACTGAAGCTTTCTTT
V gene: TRBV20-1; clone size: -; D gene: -; J gene: TRBJ1-5; CDR3 protein: CSASDKGLSNQPQHF; CDR3 DNA: TGCAGTGCTAGTGATAAGGGGCTTAGCAATCAGCCCCAGCATTTT
V gene: TRBV24-1; clone size: -; D gene: -; J gene: TRBJ1-2; CDR3 protein: CATSDRAGASAYGYTF; CDR3 DNA: TGTGCCACCAGTGACCGGGCGGGTGCTTCGGCCTATGGCTACACCTTC
V gene: TRBV15; clone size: -; D gene: TRBD1; J gene: TRBJ2-7; CDR3 protein: CATQRAGGVYEQYF; CDR3 DNA: TGTGCCACCCAGCGGGCAGGGGGCGTTTACGAGCAGTACTTC
V gene: TRBV6-5; clone size: -; D gene: TRBD1; J gene: TRBJ1-3; CDR3 protein: CASRIQGPLYF; CDR3 DNA: TGTGCCAGCAGAATACAGGGGCCCCTATATTTT
V gene: TRBV18; clone size: once; D gene: TRBD2; J gene: TRBJ2-1; CDR3 protein: CASSQGLAGRDEQFF; CDR3 DNA: TGTGCCAGCTCTCAGGGACTAGCGGGACGGGATGAGCAGTTCTTC
V gene: TRBV30; clone size: few; D gene: -; J gene: TRBJ1-3; CDR3 protein: CAWSVPKGQGNTIYF; CDR3 DNA: TGTGCCTGGAGTGTACCCAAGGGGCAGGGGAACACCATATATTTT
V gene: TRBV6-6; clone size: -; D gene: TRBD1; J gene: TRBJ1-5; CDR3 protein: CASSGQGGNQPQHF; CDR3 DNA: TGTGCCAGCAGTGGACAGGGAGGCAATCAGCCCCAGCATTTT
V gene: TRBV5-4; clone size: -; D gene: -; J gene: TRBJ1-3; CDR3 protein: CASSMDGLSGNTIYF; CDR3 DNA: TGTGCCAGCAGCATGGACGGACTCTCTGGAAACACCATATATTTT
V gene: TRBV7-3; clone size: -; D gene: -; J gene: TRBJ1-6; CDR3 protein: CASSSQGIGSPLHF; CDR3 DNA: TGTGCCAGCAGCTCCCAGGGAATTGGGTCACCCCTCCACTTT
V gene: TRBV19; clone size: -; D gene: -; J gene: TRBJ1-5; CDR3 protein: CASTPNWDTNQPQHF; CDR3 DNA: TGTGCCAGTACCCCAAATTGGGACACAAATCAGCCCCAGCATTTT
V gene: TRBV6-5; clone size: -; D gene: TRBD2; J gene: TRBJ2-7; CDR3 protein: CASTSGIRDEQYF; CDR3 DNA: TGTGCCAGCACTAGCGGGATCCGGGACGAGCAGTACTTC
V gene: TRBV23-1; clone size: -; D gene: TRBD2; J gene: TRBJ2-1; CDR3 protein: CASSELAGGYNEQFF; CDR3 DNA: TGCGCCAGCAGTGAGCTAGCGGGAGGATACAATGAGCAGTTCTTC
V gene: TRBV30; clone size: -; D gene: TRBD2; J gene: TRBJ2-3; CDR3 protein: CAWSRGLAGAGDTQYF; CDR3 DNA: TGTGCCTGGAGTCGGGGACTAGCGGGAGCGGGAGATACGCAGTATTTT
V gene: TRBV15; clone size: -; D gene: TRBD2; J gene: TRBJ2-5; CDR3 protein: CATSRGGVAGKETQYF; CDR3 DNA: TGTGCCACCAGCAGGGGCGGGGTAGCGGGCAAAGAGACCCAGTACTTC
V gene: TRBV30; clone size: few; D gene: -; J gene: TRBJ1-2; CDR3 protein: CAWSVGGSAIYGYTF; CDR3 DNA: TGTGCCTGGAGTGTTGGAGGATCAGCCATCTATGGCTACACCTTC
V gene: TRBV9; clone size: -; D gene: -; J gene: TRBJ1-2; CDR3 protein: CASSPTGGPHHYGYTF; CDR3 DNA: TGTGCCAGCAGCCCCACTGGGGGCCCCCATCACTATGGCTACACCTTC
V gene: TRBV19; clone size: -; D gene: TRBD1; J gene: TRBJ1-1; CDR3 protein: CASSHAGGATEAFF; CDR3 DNA: TGTGCCAGTAGTCACGCAGGGGGCGCGACTGAAGCTTTCTTT
V gene: TRBV5-4; clone size: -; D gene: TRBD2; J gene: TRBJ2-7; CDR3 protein: CASSLAGGVHEQYF; CDR3 DNA: TGTGCCAGCAGCTTGGCGGGGGGAGTCCACGAGCAGTACTTC
V gene: TRBV5-1; clone size: -; D gene: TRBD2; J gene: TRBJ2-3; CDR3 protein: CASSLSLAGPRTDTQYF; CDR3 DNA: TGCGCCAGCAGCTTGAGCCTAGCGGGACCTCGCACAGATACGCAGTATTTT
V gene: TRBV24-1; clone size: -; D gene: TRBD2; J gene: TRBJ2-3; CDR3 protein: CATSDRTSGQPSTDTQYF; CDR3 DNA: TGTGCCACCAGTGACCGGACTAGCGGGCAACCCTCCACAGATACGCAGTATTTT
V gene: TRBV10-3; clone size: -; D gene: TRBD1; J gene: TRBJ1-2; CDR3 protein: CAISGTGEDGYTF; CDR3 DNA: TGTGCCATCAGTGGAACAGGGGAGGATGGCTACACCTTC
V gene: TRBV27; clone size: -; D gene: TRBD1; J gene: TRBJ1-2; CDR3 protein: CASSGQGRTYRYTF; CDR3 DNA: TGTGCCAGCAGTGGACAGGGTAGAACTTATCGCTACACCTTC
V gene: TRBV2; clone size: few; D gene: -; J gene: TRBJ1-6; CDR3 protein: CASRLPLLVGPRSPLHF; CDR3 DNA: TGTGCCAGCAGACTCCCGCTTTTAGTTGGGCCGAGATCACCCCTCCACTTT
V gene: TRBV18; clone size: -; D gene: -; J gene: TRBJ2-2; CDR3 protein: CASSPRTSTGELFF; CDR3 DNA: TGTGCCAGCTCACCAAGGACATCAACCGGGGAGCTGTTTTTT
V gene: TRBV30; clone size: once; D gene: -; J gene: TRBJ2-3; CDR3 protein: CAWSVTGTDTQYF; CDR3 DNA: TGTGCCTGGAGTGTGACAGGCACAGATACGCAGTATTTT
V gene: TRBV5-1; clone size: -; D gene: TRBD2; J gene: TRBJ2-1; CDR3 protein: CASSRTRAGGSLYEQFF; CDR3 DNA: TGCGCCAGCAGCAGGACTCGAGCGGGAGGGAGTCTCTATGAGCAGTTCTTC
V gene: TRBV2; clone size: -; D gene: TRBD2; J gene: TRBJ2-3; CDR3 protein: CASSEVLTSGRAGSQYF; CDR3 DNA: TGTGCCAGCAGTGAAGTCTTGACTAGCGGGAGGGCCGGTTCGCAGTATTTT
V gene: TRBV18; clone size: -; D gene: TRBD2; J gene: TRBJ2-2; CDR3 protein: CASSPFRTSNTGELFF; CDR3 DNA: TGTGCCAGCTCACCATTTAGGACTAGTAACACCGGGGAGCTGTTTTTT
V gene: TRBV29-1; clone size: -; D gene: -; J gene: TRBJ2-5; CDR3 protein: CSVDRNQETQYF; CDR3 DNA: TGCAGCGTGGACAGAAACCAAGAGACCCAGTACTTC